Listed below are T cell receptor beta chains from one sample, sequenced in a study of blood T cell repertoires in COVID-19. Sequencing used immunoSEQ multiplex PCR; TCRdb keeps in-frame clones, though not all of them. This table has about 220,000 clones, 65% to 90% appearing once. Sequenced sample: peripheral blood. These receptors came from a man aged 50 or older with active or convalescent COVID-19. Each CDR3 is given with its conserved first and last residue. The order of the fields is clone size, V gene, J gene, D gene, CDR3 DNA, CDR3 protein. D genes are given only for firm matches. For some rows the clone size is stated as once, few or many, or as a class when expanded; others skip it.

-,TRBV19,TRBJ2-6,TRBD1,TGTGCCAGTAAGGGGGCCTTAGGGGACAGGAGCGCCTCTGGGGCCAACGTCCTGACTTTC,CASKGALGDRSASGANVLTF
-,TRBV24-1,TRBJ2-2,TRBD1,TGTGCCACGGGACAGGGGGCCACCGGGGAGCTGTTTTTT,CATGQGATGELFF
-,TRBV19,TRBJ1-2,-,TGTGCCAGTAGAACAGGGAACTATGGCTACACCTTC,CASRTGNYGYTF
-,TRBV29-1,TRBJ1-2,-,TGCAGCTCCAGGGGAGCTAACTATGGCTACACCTTC,CSSRGANYGYTF
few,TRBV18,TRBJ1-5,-,TGTGCCAGCTCACCAGGAACGGGGGGGGATCAGCCCCAGCATTTT,CASSPGTGGDQPQHF
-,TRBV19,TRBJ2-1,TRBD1,TGTGCCAGTAAAACAGGGGGCGGCTACAATGAGCAGTTCTTC,CASKTGGGYNEQFF
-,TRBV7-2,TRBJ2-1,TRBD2,TGTGCCAGCAGCTTAGTGCGGGAGAACAATGAGCAGTTCTTC,CASSLVRENNEQFF
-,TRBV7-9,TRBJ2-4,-,TGTGCCAGCAGCCGGACAGAAAACATTCAGTACTTC,CASSRTENIQYF
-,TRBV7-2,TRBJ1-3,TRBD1,TGTGCCAGCAGCTTAGTGGGGACAGGGGTTGGAAACACCATATATTTT,CASSLVGTGVGNTIYF
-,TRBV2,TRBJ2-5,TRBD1,TGTGCCAGCAGCGGGGGCGGAGCAGGGGGCGAAGAGACCCAGTACTTC,CASSGGGAGGEETQYF
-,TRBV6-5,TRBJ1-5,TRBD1,TGTGCCAGCAGCAGGACAGGATATCAGCCCCAGCATTTT,CASSRTGYQPQHF
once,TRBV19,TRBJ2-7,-,TGTGCCAGTAGTATAGGGACTGCAGCCCCCTACGAGCAGTACTTC,CASSIGTAAPYEQYF
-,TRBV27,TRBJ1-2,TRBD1,TGTGCCAGCAGTCCCGGGACAGGGCAGTATGGCTACACCTTC,CASSPGTGQYGYTF
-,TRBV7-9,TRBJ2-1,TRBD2,TGTGCCAGCCTCCCCTTGGTAGCGGGGTCCAATGAGCAGTTCTTC,CASLPLVAGSNEQFF
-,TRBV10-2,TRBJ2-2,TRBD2,TGCGCCAGCATGAGCGGGGGGGAGTACACCGGGGAGCTGTTTTTT,CASMSGGEYTGELFF
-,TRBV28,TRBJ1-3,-,TGTGCCAGCAGTTTTCACAGAAGCTCTGGAAACACCATATATTTT,CASSFHRSSGNTIYF
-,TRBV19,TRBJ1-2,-,TGTGCCAGTAGTATCCGAACCCCCGCAAGGGGTTCCAACTATGGCTACACCTTC,CASSIRTPARGSNYGYTF
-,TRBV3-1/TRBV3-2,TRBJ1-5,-,TGTGCCAGCAGCCAAGATTTGGGGCCGCCCCAGCATTTT,CASSQDLGPPQHF
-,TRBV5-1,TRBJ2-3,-,TGCGCCAGCAGCTTGGATAGCGGCACAGATACGCAGTATTTT,CASSLDSGTDTQYF
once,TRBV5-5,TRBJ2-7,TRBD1,TGTGCCAGCAGCTACGGGACAGGGTACGAGCAGTACTTC,CASSYGTGYEQYF
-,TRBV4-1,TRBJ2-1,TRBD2,TGCGCCAGCAGCCAAGAAAGGGGGCTAGCGGGAACCAATGAGCAGTTCTTC,CASSQERGLAGTNEQFF
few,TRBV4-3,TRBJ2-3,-,TGCGCCAGCAGCCCGTATGGACAGCGCACAGATACGCAGTATTTT,CASSPYGQRTDTQYF
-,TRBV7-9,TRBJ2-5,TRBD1,TGTGCCAGCAGCTTCAAGACAGGGGAGACCCAGTACTTC,CASSFKTGETQYF
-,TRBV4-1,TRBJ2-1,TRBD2,TGCGCCAGCAGCCAAGATCTAGCGGCCCCCCGGTCGGGTGAGCAGTTCTTC,CASSQDLAAPRSGEQFF
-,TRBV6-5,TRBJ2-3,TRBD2,TGTGCCAGCAGTTACGACCTAGCGGGGGGCACAGATACGCAGTATTTT,CASSYDLAGGTDTQYF
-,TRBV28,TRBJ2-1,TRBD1,TGTGCCAGCAGACGGGGACAGATATACTACAATGAGCAGTTCTTC,CASRRGQIYYNEQFF
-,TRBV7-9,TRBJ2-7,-,TGTGCCAGCAGCTTCGGTCTGGGGCACGAGCAGTACTTC,CASSFGLGHEQYF
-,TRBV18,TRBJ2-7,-,TGTGCCAGCTCACCTTTCGGACAGAACTACGAGCAGTACTTC,CASSPFGQNYEQYF
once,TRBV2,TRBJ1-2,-,TGTGCCAGCAGACAGGGAAGGGGCTACACCTTC,CASRQGRGYTF
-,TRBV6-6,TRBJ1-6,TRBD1,TGTGCCAGCAGTACCCCTCGACAGGGGAGTAGTTCACCCCTCCACTTT,CASSTPRQGSSSPLHF
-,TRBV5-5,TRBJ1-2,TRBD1,TGTGCCAGCAGCCGAACAGGGGGCTCAGACTATGGCTACACCTTC,CASSRTGGSDYGYTF
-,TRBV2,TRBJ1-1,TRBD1,TGTGCCAGGACGGGACAGGGTACGGGTGAAGCTTTCTTT,CARTGQGTGEAFF
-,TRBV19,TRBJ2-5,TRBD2,TGTGCCAGTCGGGCCCAGGGAGGGGAAGAGACCCAGTACTTC,CASRAQGGEETQYF
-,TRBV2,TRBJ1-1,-,TGTGCCAGCAGTGGGTTTAGGGGCCTTGGAGCTTTCTTT,CASSGFRGLGAFF
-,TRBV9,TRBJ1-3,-,TGTGCCAGCAGCGTAGGGGGCAGCTCTGGAAACACCATATATTTT,CASSVGGSSGNTIYF
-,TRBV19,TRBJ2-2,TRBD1,TGTGCCAATGAAATCAGGGGGTCCGGGGAGCTGTTTTTT,CANEIRGSGELFF
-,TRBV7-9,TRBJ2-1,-,TGTGCCAGCAGCTTAGACTGGTACCAAGGGGGTGAGCAGTTCTTC,CASSLDWYQGGEQFF
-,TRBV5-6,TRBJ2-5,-,TGTGCCAGCAGCTGGGCAGACAGCCAAGAGACCCAGTACTTC,CASSWADSQETQYF
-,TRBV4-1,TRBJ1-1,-,TGCGCCAGCAGCCGTTCGGGTGCTGAAGCTTTCTTT,CASSRSGAEAFF
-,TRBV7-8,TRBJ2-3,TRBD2,TGTGCCAGCAGCTTAAAGCGGCTAGCGGGGTACACAGATACGCAGTATTTT,CASSLKRLAGYTDTQYF
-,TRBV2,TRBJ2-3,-,TGTGCCAGCAGGGAGGAAGCAGATACGCAGTATTTT,CASREEADTQYF
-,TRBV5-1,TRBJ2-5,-,TGCGCCAGCAGCCTCCTCGACTTGCAGGAGACCCAGTACTTC,CASSLLDLQETQYF
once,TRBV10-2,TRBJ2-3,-,TGCGCCAGCAGTTTCATGAGCACAGATACGCAGTATTTT,CASSFMSTDTQYF
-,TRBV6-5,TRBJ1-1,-,TGTGCCAGCAGCCCCCAGGGCCCCGACACTGAAGCTTTCTTT,CASSPQGPDTEAFF
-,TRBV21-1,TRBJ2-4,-,TGTGCCAGCAGCAAAGGAGGGGGACAGGGTGACGATTTAGCCAAAAACATTCAGTACTTC,CASSKGGGQGDDLAKNIQYF
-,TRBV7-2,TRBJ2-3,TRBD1,TGTGCCAGCAGCGATCCGGGACAGGGGGCACCAGATACGCAGTATTTT,CASSDPGQGAPDTQYF
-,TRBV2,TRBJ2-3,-,TGTGCCAGCAGTCCACTGATCACAGATACGCAGTATTTT,CASSPLITDTQYF
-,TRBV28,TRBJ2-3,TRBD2,TGTGCCAGCTACAACACAGGCGGGAGTTTGACAGATACGCAGTATTTT,CASYNTGGSLTDTQYF
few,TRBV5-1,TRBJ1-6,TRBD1,TGCGCCAGCAGCTTCGTGGGACAGTTTATTTCACCCCTCCACTTT,CASSFVGQFISPLHF
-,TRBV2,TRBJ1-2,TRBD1,TGTGCCAGCAGTCAGACAGGGGATGGCTACACCTTC,CASSQTGDGYTF
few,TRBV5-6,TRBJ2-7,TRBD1,TGTGCCAGCAGCCAGATCGGGACAGATTCCTACGAGCAGTACTTC,CASSQIGTDSYEQYF
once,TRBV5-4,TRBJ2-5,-,TGTGCCAGCAGCCAGACAGGGACTCAAGAGACCCAGTACTTC,CASSQTGTQETQYF
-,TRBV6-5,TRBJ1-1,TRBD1,TGTGCCAGCAGCCGCCGGGACAGGGGGCTCGCTGAAGCTTTCTTT,CASSRRDRGLAEAFF
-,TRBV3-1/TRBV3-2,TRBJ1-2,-,TGTGCCAGCAGCCAGACAGTATTGGGCTACACCTTC,CASSQTVLGYTF
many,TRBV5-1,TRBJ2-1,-,TGCGCCAGCAGCTTGGCTCGAGGGGAGCAGTTCTTC,CASSLARGEQFF